This T cell receptor beta chain comes out of a study of shared clonotypes between healthy human individuals. TCRdb keeps only in-frame clones here, not all; method: immunoSEQ multiplex PCR. The top ten clones hold under 0.8% of a sample with around 1.1 million clones, about 84% of them seen once. The CDR3 contains 14 residues. Trimming removed 5 bases at V and 13 bases at J, with 18 bases between. The germline gives CDR1 LNHDA, CDR2 SQIVND (reference sequence). The source is a man in his late teens or twenties in good health. Some clones in this sample may be carry-over from other donors' samples. The V gene is TRBV19, the J gene TRBJ2-6, with D possibly being TRBD1 (6 bases). The sequenced sample consisted of memory CD4+ T cells from PBMCs. Subset reported: CD45RA-negative fraction. The CDR3 DNA reads as TGTGCCAGTAGTCCAGTGACAGGCCCGCCTGTCCTGACTTTC. Amino acid sequence: CASSPVTGPPVLTF.